A selection of T cell receptor beta chains follows, all from one sample in a study of T cell responses to AZD1222 COVID-19 vaccine. Sequencing was performed with immunoSEQ multiplex PCR; in TCRdb, only in-frame clones are kept and a portion is missing. The sample holds over 95,000 clones, about 91% seen once. Specimen: peripheral blood, collected 28 days after the second AZD1222 dose. These receptors were obtained from an adult who received the AZD1222 COVID-19 vaccine. The CDR3 runs from the conserved cysteine through the conserved F or W. A D gene is named only where the DNA matches it firmly. Expanded clones are given a class, and other clones once, few, many or no size at all.

d_call j_call clone_size v_call cdr3_nt cdr3_aa
TRBD2 TRBJ2-5 NA TRBV4-1 TGCGCCAGCAGCCAAGGGATGAGGCGGGGGTACCAAGAGACCCAGTACTTC CASSQGMRRGYQETQYF
TRBD1 TRBJ2-2 NA TRBV2 TGTGCCAGCACCGCCCCCCCGGGACAGTCGAACACCGGGGAGCTGTTTTTT CASTAPPGQSNTGELFF
NA TRBJ1-2 NA TRBV12-5 TGTGCTAGTGGTTTGGTTTATGGCCCCCCGCGACAGCTATCTATTAACTATGGCTACACCTTC CASGLVYGPPRQLSINYGYTF
NA TRBJ1-1 NA TRBV9 TGTGCCAGCAGCGTAGACGGTAGCAGGGAGGCTGAAGCTTTCTTT CASSVDGSREAEAFF
NA TRBJ2-7 NA TRBV7-3 TGTGCCAGCAGCTCCCCCCGTTCCTACGAGCAGTACTTC CASSSPRSYEQYF
NA TRBJ1-1 NA TRBV2 TGTGCCAGCTTCTGGGCACGTGAAGCTTTCTTT CASFWAREAFF
TRBD2 TRBJ2-7 NA TRBV27 TGTGCCAGCAGTTTATCGTCAGCGGGGGTTACCTACGAGCAGTACTTC CASSLSSAGVTYEQYF
NA TRBJ1-2 NA TRBV4-2 TGTGCCAGCAGCCAAGGGGTTCTGAACTATGGCTACACCTTC CASSQGVLNYGYTF
NA TRBJ1-2 NA TRBV5-6 TGTGCCAGCATCCCGTGGGCTGAGAGCTATGGCTACACCTTC CASIPWAESYGYTF
NA TRBJ1-1 NA TRBV18 TGTGCCAGCTCACCAAGGGATCTAGCAGCGACTAACACTGAAGCTTTCTTT CASSPRDLAATNTEAFF
TRBD1 TRBJ1-1 NA TRBV4-1 TGCGCCAGCAGGGGGACAGGGGGCGGGGGGTCTTTGAACACTGAAGCTTTCTTT CASRGTGGGGSLNTEAFF
TRBD1 TRBJ2-7 NA TRBV3-1/TRBV3-2 TGTGCCAGCAGCCGATCGGGACAGGAGAGCTCCTACGAGCAGTACTTC CASSRSGQESSYEQYF
NA TRBJ2-2 NA TRBV3-1/TRBV3-2 TGTGCCAGCAGCCAAGATCTGAACACCGGGGAGCTGTTTTTT CASSQDLNTGELFF
NA TRBJ2-1 NA TRBV7-2 TGTGCCAGCAGCTTAGACCCGGGGTACTACAATGAGCAGTTCTTC CASSLDPGYYNEQFF
NA TRBJ2-7 NA TRBV28 TGTGCCAGCAGATCGACAGATACCTACGAGCAGTACTTC CASRSTDTYEQYF
NA TRBJ2-3 NA TRBV11-3 TGTGCCAGCAGCTCGGAAGGGGGTTTTGATACGCAGTATTTT CASSSEGGFDTQYF
NA TRBJ1-2 NA TRBV3-1/TRBV3-2 TGTGCCAGCAGCCAATCTGCTGCTTATGGCTACACCTTC CASSQSAAYGYTF
NA TRBJ2-7 NA TRBV28 TGTGCCAGCAGTACACAGGGTCTTTCCTACGAGCAGTACTTC CASSTQGLSYEQYF
NA TRBJ2-3 NA TRBV6-1 TGTGCCAGCAGTGCCTCGGTGTGGGGCTTCACAGATACGCAGTATTTT CASSASVWGFTDTQYF
NA TRBJ1-5 NA TRBV19 TGTGCCAGTAGTGAGGGGAAACAGCCCCAGCATTTT CASSEGKQPQHF
TRBD1 TRBJ2-1 NA TRBV7-9 TGTGCCAGCAGCTTAGGAACCGGGACAGACAACAATGAGCAGTTCTTC CASSLGTGTDNNEQFF
NA TRBJ1-6 NA TRBV6-6 TGTGCCAGCAGTCTAACGGGACAAAGGAGCTCCTATAATTCACCCCTCCACTTT CASSLTGQRSSYNSPLHF
NA TRBJ2-7 once TRBV19 TGTGCCAGTAGTATGAAACAGGGCTACGAGCAGTACTTC CASSMKQGYEQYF
NA TRBJ1-1 NA TRBV11-1 TGTGCCAGCAGCTTAAGGGAGAACACTGAAGCTTTCTTT CASSLRENTEAFF
TRBD2 TRBJ2-5 NA TRBV6-2/TRBV6-3 TGTGCCAGCAGTTACTCCCCTAGCGGGGGGCCGGGGGAGACCCAGTACTTC CASSYSPSGGPGETQYF
TRBD1 TRBJ1-2 NA TRBV18 TGTGCCAGCTCTCCATTGGGACAGGGCTATGGCTACACCTTC CASSPLGQGYGYTF
TRBD1 TRBJ2-7 NA TRBV9 TGTGCCAGCAGCCCGGGACAGGGGGTCCACGAGCAGTACTTC CASSPGQGVHEQYF
NA TRBJ2-3 NA TRBV11-3 TGTGCCAGCAGCTTAGGAATCGGCAGTAGACGCACAGATACGCAGTATTTT CASSLGIGSRRTDTQYF
NA TRBJ2-7 NA TRBV9 TGTGCCAGCAGCGTCGGATCAGGACAGGCGGAGGGGCAGTACTTC CASSVGSGQAEGQYF
NA TRBJ2-3 NA TRBV6-6 TGTGCCAGCAGCTCGCCCCCGGTAGATACGCAGTATTTT CASSSPPVDTQYF
NA TRBJ1-1 NA TRBV5-6 TGTGCCAGCAGCCTCTCCCGACAGGTTCAACCTGAAGCTTTCTTT CASSLSRQVQPEAFF
NA TRBJ1-1 NA TRBV21-1 TGTGCCAGCAGCAAAGCCGTGTGGGGACGTAAGATCATGAACACTGAAGCTTTCTTT CASSKAVWGRKIMNTEAFF
NA TRBJ2-7 NA TRBV5-1 TGCGCCAGCAGCCAAGTAGGACGGTTTCTCTACGAGCAGTACTTC CASSQVGRFLYEQYF
NA TRBJ2-2 NA TRBV7-9 TGTGCCAGCAGCACCCATACAACGAACACCGGGGAGCTGTTTTTT CASSTHTTNTGELFF
TRBD2 TRBJ2-1 NA TRBV4-3 TGCGCCAGCAGCTTCCAAATTAGCGGGGGGAACAATGAGCAGTTCTTC CASSFQISGGNNEQFF
NA TRBJ1-5 NA TRBV2 TGTGCCAGCAGCCGGACGGATGGAAGCAATCAGCCCCAGCATTTT CASSRTDGSNQPQHF
NA TRBJ2-1 NA TRBV7-6 TGTGCCAGCAGCCTTGGGGAACTATCGAGCTCCTACAATGAGCAGTTCTTC CASSLGELSSSYNEQFF
TRBD2 TRBJ2-1 NA TRBV6-2/TRBV6-3 TGTGCCAGCAGTCAGACTAGCGGCTCCTACAATGAGCAGTTCTTC CASSQTSGSYNEQFF
TRBD1 TRBJ1-5 NA TRBV10-2 TGCGCCAGCACCGGGACAGGGGATCAGCCCCAGCATTTT CASTGTGDQPQHF
TRBD2 TRBJ2-7 once TRBV3-1/TRBV3-2 TGTGCCAGCAGCCAATGGGAGGGGACCTACGAGCAGTACTTC CASSQWEGTYEQYF
TRBD1 TRBJ1-1 NA TRBV5-1 TGCGCCAGCAGCCCGAGGGGCGGGACAGGGATGAACACTGAAGCTTTCTTT CASSPRGGTGMNTEAFF
NA TRBJ1-2 NA TRBV18 TGTGCCAGCTCACCGAGGGGTTCCTATGGCTACACCTTC CASSPRGSYGYTF
TRBD2 TRBJ2-1 NA TRBV7-2 TGTGCCAGCAGCTCGGCGGCTAGCGGGGGGCGGGTGCAGTTCTTC CASSSAASGGRVQFF
TRBD1 TRBJ1-2 NA TRBV11-1 TGTGCCAGCAGCCCGACAGGGATGGATGGCTACACCTTC CASSPTGMDGYTF
NA TRBJ1-3 NA TRBV6-5 TGTGCCAGCAGGAGGGCCGGGGGAAACACCATATATTTT CASRRAGGNTIYF
NA TRBJ1-2 few TRBV16 TGTGCCAGCAGCCAATCAGAGTATGGCTACACCTTC CASSQSEYGYTF
TRBD1 TRBJ2-7 once TRBV19 TGTGCCAGTAGTAGAGAGAGGGACAGTACCTACGAGCAGTACTTC CASSRERDSTYEQYF
NA TRBJ1-3 NA TRBV6-5 TGTGCCAGCTACCCAAAGAGTACGGGAAACACCATATATTTT CASYPKSTGNTIYF
NA TRBJ1-5 few TRBV18 TGTGCCAGCTCACCAATCCAGGGTGGTCAGCCCCAGCATTTT CASSPIQGGQPQHF
NA TRBJ2-7 NA TRBV2 TGTGCCAGCAGTGAACAGCACATCTCCTACGAGCAGTACTTC CASSEQHISYEQYF
TRBD2 TRBJ2-2 NA TRBV7-2 TGTGCCAGCAGCTTGGTACTTTCGGGGGGGCTTGCCGGGGAGCTGTTTTTT CASSLVLSGGLAGELFF
NA TRBJ2-2 once TRBV4-3 TGCGCCAGCAGCCAAGAGGCAGGGAACACCGGGGAGCTGTTTTTT CASSQEAGNTGELFF
NA TRBJ2-1 NA TRBV6-2/TRBV6-3 TGTGCCAGCAGTCGGAGCAACAATGAGCAGTTCTTC CASSRSNNEQFF